This TCR beta chain was retrieved from a study of PD-1 blockade in classical Hodgkin lymphoma. Whole-study results and caveats: Baseline TCR diversity was reportedly lower in newly diagnosed patients than in healthy donors. It was reported as lower still in relapsed/refractory patients.

With respect to this clone: Its specificity is unknown.

Relapses following autologous stem cell transplantation were seen in all patients, with brentuximab vedotin exposure varying. The data were produced by immunoSEQ multiplex PCR, yet TCRdb's version contains in-frame clones alone and is incomplete. Counted here are about 97,000 clones, 65% to 85% occurring once; the ten biggest clones make up 12%. This CDR3 has 11 residues. CDR1 is SQVTM and CDR2 is ANQGSEA in the germline V gene. V dropped 7 bases and J dropped 8 bases, with 14 bases sitting between them. Material: peripheral blood mononuclear cells (PBMCs), obtained at baseline. The TCR sequence derives from a human donor with classical Hodgkin lymphoma. The chain employs TRBV29-1 and TRBJ1-2, with TRBD1 as a possible D gene (5 bases). The CDR3 nucleotides read TGCAGCGCCCAGGGAGGGACCGGCTACACCTTC. It encodes CSAQGGTGYTF.